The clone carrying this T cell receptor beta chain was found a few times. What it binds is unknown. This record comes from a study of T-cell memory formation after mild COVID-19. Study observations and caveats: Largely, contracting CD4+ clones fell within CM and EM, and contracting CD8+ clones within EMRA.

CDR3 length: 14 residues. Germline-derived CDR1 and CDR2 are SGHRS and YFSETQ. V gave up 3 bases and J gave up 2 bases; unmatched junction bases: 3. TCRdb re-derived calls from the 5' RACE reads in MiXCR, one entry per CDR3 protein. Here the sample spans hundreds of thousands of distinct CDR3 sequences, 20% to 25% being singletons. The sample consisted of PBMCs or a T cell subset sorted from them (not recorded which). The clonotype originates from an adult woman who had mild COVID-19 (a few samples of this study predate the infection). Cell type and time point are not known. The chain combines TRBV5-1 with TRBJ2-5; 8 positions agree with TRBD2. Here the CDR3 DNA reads TGCGCCAGCAGCTCTACTAGCGGACAAGAGACCCAGTACTTC. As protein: CASSSTSGQETQYF.